These 5 T cell receptor beta chains came from one sample sequenced in a study of CD8+ T cells in alopecia areata. Extraction of RNA preceded its reverse transcription into cDNA, which served as the sequencing template. TCRdb keeps only in-frame clones here, not all; method: immunoSEQ multiplex PCR. The sample lists under 150,000 clones, approximately 55% occurring once. Indicated treatment: oral pan-JAK inhibitor, 5-10 mg twice daily. Sequences were derived from CD4+ T cells sorted from blood, sampled at week 24, from a patient treated with tofacitinib. These receptors came from a human donor with alopecia areata.

In this sample, this clone turned up once. The CDR3 is CASGSPVNEQFF. In nucleotides, the CDR3 is TGTGCTAGTGGTTCACCCGTCAATGAGCAGTTCTTC. The V and J genes are TRBV12-5 and TRBJ2-1; D call uncertain. V lost 4 bases and J lost 6, with 7 bases in between. The CDR3 covers 12 residues. Germline V CDR1 and CDR2: LGHNT, FRNRAP.

The rearrangement joins TRBV5-6 to TRBJ1-6; D is perhaps TRBD1 (5 bases). The CDR3 is 12 residues long. CDR1 and CDR2 (germline): SGHDT, YYEEEE. Deletions cut 5 bases from V and 7 bases from J, with 7 bases between. CDR3 DNA: TGTGCCAGCAGTGCAGGGAATTCACCCCTCCACTTT. Translating gives CASSAGNSPLHF.

The CDR3 region has the DNA TGTGCCAGCAGCTTGATCGTCGGGACAGGGGTGCCAGATACGCAGTATTTT. Translating it yields CASSLIVGTGVPDTQYF. The rearrangement links TRBV11-2 to TRBJ2-3, with 10 positions matching TRBD1. The CDR3 length is 17 residues. Per the germline V gene, CDR1 is SGHAT and CDR2 is FQNNGV. V dropped 3 bases and J dropped 4; count of bases not matched to a gene: 10.

As regards this clone: The sample contains more than one DNA sequence encoding this CDR3. V usage is TRBV6-5 and J usage is TRBJ2-6; D remains unclear. V lost 0 bases, J lost 3 bases, and 0 bases lay in between. The length of the CDR3 is 13 residues. Looked up from germline, CDR1 is MNHEY and CDR2 is SVGAGI. Here the CDR3 DNA reads TGTGCCAGCAGTTACTCTGGGGCCAACGTCCTGACTTTC. This sequence encodes CASSYSGANVLTF.

The V and J genes are TRBV5-6 and TRBJ2-3; D is unresolved. Deletions cut 0 bases from V and 2 bases from J, with 10 bases between. In germline, CDR1 is SGHDT, CDR2 YYEEEE. The CDR3 consists of 15 residues. CDR3 sequence (DNA): TGTGCCAGCAGCTTGGTTCCTAGACACACAGATACGCAGTATTTT. Amino acids: CASSLVPRHTDTQYF.